This T cell receptor beta chain was documented in a study of T cell responses to AZD1222 COVID-19 vaccine. Notes on the study in general: Reports say nearly half of spike-specific TCRs go after unmutated variant regions. Breadth and depth of Spike-specific TCRs rose after two AZD1222 doses. Donors were chiefly white British, with a greater number of females, and clonal diversity was perhaps underestimated.

This clone was detected a few times. Its antigen is unidentified. CDR1 and CDR2 from the germline V gene are ENHRY and SYGVKD. V lost 2 bases to trimming and J lost 5 bases; unmatched junction nucleotides: 8. The CDR3 has 15 residues. TCRdb's table, derived via immunoSEQ multiplex PCR, lists solely in-frame clones and lacks some. The profile shows around 180,000 clones, 75% to 90% of them singletons. The TCR originated in an adult in good health. The chain combines TRBV10-3 with TRBJ2-5; 7 positions agree with TRBD2. This specimen was peripheral blood, taken on day 0 of AZD1222 vaccination. Written as DNA, the CDR3 is TGTGCCATCAGTGAGAACCGGGGAGGGACGGAGACCCAGTACTTC. This encodes CAISENRGGTETQYF.